These 28 T cell receptor beta chains were sequenced from one sample in a study of beta chain features in type 1 diabetes. The investigators reverse transcribed all of the isolated RNA, so they sequenced expressed TCRB transcripts. Generated by immunoSEQ multiplex PCR, the TCRdb table keeps only in-frame clones and is missing some. Among under 300,000 clones, 8% were seen once, and the ten largest hold more than 1%. Sequenced input: central memory CD4+ T cells from blood. These receptors were taken from a woman aged 18-35 years in good health.

This clone was seen repeatedly, ten times or more. Distinct nucleotide sequences in the sample also encode this CDR3. V usage is TRBV15 and J usage is TRBJ2-3; D is undetermined. There are 14 residues in the CDR3. Germline V gene data show CDR1 as LNHNV and CDR2 as YYDKDF (reference sequence). V was pared by 0 bases and J by 0 bases, with 4 bases between. CDR3 sequence reads: CATSRDTSTDTQYF. For the CDR3, the DNA is TGTGCCACCAGCAGAGATACGAGCACAGATACGCAGTATTTT.

On this clone: Other DNA sequences of this sample code for an identical CDR3. This chain uses TRBV28 with TRBJ1-2; no clear D gene. The V gene's germline CDR1 is MDHEN and CDR2 SYDVKM. The V gene lost 6 bases and the J gene lost 2 bases, with 4 bases spanning the gap. The CDR3 loop spans 11 amino acids. DNA for the CDR3: TGTGCCAGCAGCCAAAACTATGGCTACACCTTC. Its translation: CASSQNYGYTF.

The chain links TRBV7-8 to TRBJ2-5; D unresolved. Per germline, CDR1 SGHVS and CDR2 FQNEAQ. The CDR3 spans 14 residues. The V end lost 5 bases, the J end lost 1 base, and 11 bases lay between the germline ends. The CDR3 DNA reads TGTGCCAGCAGCCAAGGCCAGAGCCAAGAGACCCAGTACTTC. Translation gives CASSQGQSQETQYF.

At least ten counts were recorded for this clone. The chain links TRBV18 to TRBJ1-4; 7 bases are shared with TRBD1. In germline, CDR1 is KGHSH, CDR2 LQKENI. The CDR3 is 13 residues long. V was pared by 3 bases and J by 10 bases, with 5 bases of the junction left unmatched. CDR3 in amino acids: CASSPTGSSKLFF. The CDR3 DNA sequence: TGTGCCAGCTCACCGACAGGGAGCTCAAAACTGTTTTTT.

This clone was seen ten or more times. The V gene is TRBV4-3, the J gene TRBJ1-1, with D hard to call. The CDR3 sequence is 13 residues long. Germline loops: CDR1 LGHNA, CDR2 YSLEER. V was shortened by 5 bases and J by 3 bases, with 10 bases between the two germline ends. The CDR3 sequence is CASSLAPDTEAFF. DNA of the CDR3: TGCGCCAGCAGCTTGGCACCTGACACTGAAGCTTTCTTT.

This clone was observed a few times. The V gene is TRBV2, the J gene TRBJ1-3; unclear D gene. V was cut by 3 bases and J by 2 bases, with 5 bases left in between. CDR3 length: 13 residues. Germline-derived CDR1 and CDR2 are SNHLY and FYNNEI. In DNA form, the CDR3 reads TGTGCCAGCAGTGACCAGGCTGGAAACACCATATATTTT. It encodes CASSDQAGNTIYF.

This clone was detected many times. The gene calls are TRBV7-2 and TRBJ1-6, with 9 bases identical to TRBD1. Germline V lookup: CDR1 SGHTA, CDR2 FQGNSA. The CDR3 spans 16 residues. V was pared by 5 bases and J by 7 bases, with 9 bases of the junction left unmatched. CDR3: CASSLYRGQINSPLHF. CDR3 in DNA: TGTGCCAGCAGCCTATACAGGGGGCAGATCAATTCACCCCTCCACTTT.

This clone was recorded a few times. The chain combines TRBV5-1 with TRBJ1-1, with TRBD1 matching 7 bases. After removal of 0 bases from V and 0 bases from J, the junction contained 20 bases not matched to a gene. Germline CDR1 and CDR2: SGHRS and YFSETQ. CDR3 length: 21 residues. This chain's CDR3 is CASSLGNGYRDSFSMNTEAFF. Written as DNA, the CDR3 is TGCGCCAGCAGCTTGGGGAATGGGTACCGGGACAGCTTTTCGATGAACACTGAAGCTTTCTTT.

The chain combines TRBV6-4 with TRBJ2-7, with D unclear. V lost 1 base to trimming and J lost 6 bases, with 7 bases between them. The CDR3 totals 12 residues. The V gene's germline CDR1 is MRHNA and CDR2 SNTAGT. The CDR3 region has the DNA TGTGCCAGCAGTGACTTATCGGGCGAGCAGTACTTC. Its translation: CASSDLSGEQYF.

V and J are TRBV2 and TRBJ1-5, with D unresolved. V was pared by 4 bases and J by 5 bases, with 12 bases between. The length of the CDR3 is 14 residues. From germline, CDR1 is SNHLY and CDR2 FYNNEI. CDR3 loop: CASSGSAGDQPQHF. As DNA, the CDR3 is TGTGCCAGCAGTGGAAGTGCCGGAGATCAGCCCCAGCATTTT. The variable domain in full, completed from reference TRBV2 and TRBJ1-5, reads EPEVTQTPSHQVTQMGQEVILRCVPISNHLYFYWYRQILGQKVEFLVSFYNNEISEKSEIFDDQFSVERPDGSNFTLKIRSTKLEDSAMYFCASSGSAGDQPQHFGDGTRLSIL.

The chain recombines TRBV6-1 with TRBJ2-1; possibly TRBD1 or TRBD2 for D (6 bases each). Germline V gene lookup returns CDR1 MNHNS and CDR2 SASEGT. There are 16 residues in the CDR3. Trimming pared 3 bases from V and 5 bases from J, leaving 17 bases between. CDR3 sequence reads: CASSDKMKGGNNEQFF. The DNA for the CDR3 is TGTGCCAGCAGTGACAAGATGAAGGGGGGAAACAATGAGCAGTTCTTC.

About this clone itself: The identical CDR3 is also encoded by other nucleotide sequences in the sample. The rearrangement uses TRBV29-1 and TRBJ2-7; TRBD2 might be the D (7 bases). The CDR3 is 12 amino acids. Germline CDR1 and CDR2: SQVTM and ANQGSEA. V lost 6 bases, J lost 6 bases, and 15 bases lay in between. CDR3 residues: CSVNRGAGEQYF. The CDR3 DNA reads TGCAGCGTGAATCGGGGGGCTGGCGAGCAGTACTTC.

The chain recombines TRBV6-5 with TRBJ2-1; 8 positions agree with TRBD1. J lost 4 bases, V lost 6 bases, and 8 bases had no gene match. Germline CDR1 is MNHEY and CDR2 is SVGAGI. The CDR3 consists of 15 residues. The CDR3 region has the DNA TGTGCCAGCAGCACCCGACAGGGGACTTACAATGAGCAGTTCTTC. Translation gives CASSTRQGTYNEQFF.

Comments on this clone: The same CDR3 can be traced to other DNA sequences in this sample. The V call is TRBV4-2, the J call TRBJ2-6; D unresolved. With 1 base removed from V and 0 bases from J, the gap between germline ends came to 4 bases. Germline-derived CDR1 and CDR2 are LGHNA and YNFKEQ. This CDR3 region has 15 residues. The DNA for the CDR3 is TGTGCCAGCAGCCAAGCCTTCTCTGGGGCCAACGTCCTGACTTTC. It yields the protein CASSQAFSGANVLTF.

The chain employs TRBV4-2 and TRBJ2-7; 8 bases align to TRBD2. Germline CDR1 and CDR2: LGHNA and YNFKEQ. V was clipped by 1 base and J by 4 bases; unmatched bases: 9. The CDR3 covers 16 residues. In nucleotides, the CDR3 is TGTGCCAGCAGCCAAGTTAGCGGTAGCGGGAATTACGAGCAGTACTTC. Amino acids: CASSQVSGSGNYEQYF.

This rearrangement joins TRBV19 to TRBJ2-7; 7 bases are shared with TRBD1. The CDR3 loop spans 16 amino acids. Germline assignment: CDR1 LNHDA and CDR2 SQIVND (reference sequence). V was clipped by 5 bases and J by 7 bases; unmatched bases: 17. The CDR3 sequence is CASSSNPGDRGREQYF. CDR3 nucleotides: TGTGCCAGTAGTTCCAACCCCGGGGACAGAGGGAGAGAGCAGTACTTC.

This clone was seen ten or more times. This chain connects TRBV7-9 to TRBJ2-3; no clear D. The V and J ends lost 5 bases and 12 bases respectively, with 18 bases between them. Germline V CDR1 and CDR2: SEHNR, FQNEAQ (reference sequence). The CDR3 length is 13 residues. This chain's CDR3 is CASSPYDASGQYF. The CDR3 nucleotides read TGTGCCAGCAGCCCATACGACGCATCTGGTCAGTATTTT.

This clone came up a few times. The V and J genes are TRBV9 and TRBJ2-1; D not certain. Germline assignment: CDR1 SGDLS and CDR2 YYNGEE. Trimming stripped 6 bases from V and 6 bases from J, with 10 bases between. CDR3 length equals 12 residues. In DNA form, the CDR3 reads TGTGCCAGCAAGTTTGGGTCCAATGAGCAGTTCTTC. This sequence encodes CASKFGSNEQFF.

The rearrangement uses TRBV20-1 and TRBJ2-7; no clear D. Germline V gene sequence: CDR1 DFQATT, CDR2 SNEGSKA (reference sequence). The CDR3 consists of 11 residues. V lost 1 base and J lost 4, with 5 bases in between. The CDR3 loop is CSARAKYEQYF. The CDR3 DNA reads TGCAGTGCTAGAGCCAAATACGAGCAGTACTTC.

This clone showed up just a few times. The chain joins TRBV29-1 to TRBJ1-2, with 10 bases that match TRBD1. CDR3 length: 14 residues. The germline V gene encodes CDR1 SQVTM and CDR2 ANQGSEA. J gave up 4 bases and V 6 bases, and 8 bases lay outside the gene matches. CDR3 loop: CSVSGQGLGYGYTF. The CDR3, as DNA: TGCAGCGTATCGGGACAGGGGTTAGGCTATGGCTACACCTTC. Full variable domain (rest looked up from reference TRBV29-1 and TRBJ1-2): SAVISQKPSRDICQRGTSLTIQCQVDSQVTMMFWYRQQPGQSLTLIATANQGSEATYESGFVIDKFPISRPNLTFSTLTVSNMSPEDSSIYLCSVSGQGLGYGYTFGSGTRLTVV.

The chain is built from TRBV6-5 and TRBJ2-1, with 8 bases lining up with TRBD1. The CDR3 runs to 13 residues. Germline trimming cut 6 bases from V and 6 bases from J; bases unmatched to any gene: 4. Germline assignment: CDR1 MNHEY and CDR2 SVGAGI. CDR3 region: CASRRQGPNEQFF. As DNA, the CDR3 is TGTGCCAGCAGGCGACAGGGGCCCAATGAGCAGTTCTTC.

The table lists this clone with a few counts. CDR3 region: CASSLDARETQYF. CDR3 nucleotides: TGTGCCAGCAGCTTAGACGCTCGTGAGACCCAGTACTTC. The V call is TRBV7-9, the J call TRBJ2-5; D not certain. Trimming removed 1 base at V and 5 bases at J, with 8 bases between. The CDR3 consists of 13 residues. Germline V gene lookup returns CDR1 SEHNR and CDR2 FQNEAQ (reference sequence).

The rearrangement uses TRBV18 and TRBJ2-3; D is ambiguous. Deletions cut 4 bases from V and 3 bases from J, with 11 bases between. Per germline, CDR1 KGHSH and CDR2 LQKENI. This CDR3 has 14 amino acids. The CDR3 loop reads CASSRPPSTDTQYF. Here the CDR3 DNA reads TGTGCCAGCTCACGGCCACCCTCAACAGATACGCAGTATTTT. The full variable domain, rest sourced from reference TRBV18 and TRBJ2-3, is NAGVMQNPRHLVRRRGQEARLRCSPMKGHSHVYWYRQLPEEGLKFMVYLQKENIIDESGMPKERFSAEFPKEGPSILRIQQVVRGDSAAYFCASSRPPSTDTQYFGPGTRLTVL.

This chain uses TRBV7-2 with TRBJ1-6, with D perhaps matching TRBD1 (6 bases). V was shortened by 3 bases and J by 10 bases, with 13 bases between the two germline ends. From germline, CDR1 is SGHTA and CDR2 FQGNSA. The CDR3 length is 14 residues. CDR3 coding DNA: TGTGCCAGCAGCTTCTCAGGGGAAGGATCACCCCTCCACTTT. Translation: CASSFSGEGSPLHF.

This clone was observed a handful of times. This chain connects TRBV2 to TRBJ2-5, with TRBD2 matching over 13 bases. The CDR3 contains 14 residues. The V gene's germline CDR1 is SNHLY and CDR2 FYNNEI. The V segment lost 8 bases and the J segment 2 bases; nucleotides outside the gene matches: 2. The CDR3 DNA is TGTGCCAGCGGGGGACTAGCGGGACAAGAGACCCAGTACTTC. This codes for CASGGLAGQETQYF.

V gene TRBV7-2 combines with J gene TRBJ2-5; D is undetermined. V was shortened by 2 bases and J by 5 bases, with 12 bases between the two germline ends. The length of the CDR3 is 14 residues. CDR1 and CDR2 (germline): SGHTA, FQGNSA. The CDR3 bases are TGTGCCAGCAGCTTATATGGTCCCAGGGAGACCCAGTACTTC. This translates into CASSLYGPRETQYF.

This clone was seen a handful of times. This chain joins TRBV18 and TRBJ2-7; 7 nucleotides align to TRBD1. The CDR3 runs to 17 residues. With V trimmed by 1 base and J by 2 bases, 11 bases remained unmatched. The germline V gene has CDR1 KGHSH and CDR2 LQKENI. This CDR3 is CASSPLSSTGQAYEQYV. The CDR3 nucleotides are TGTGCCAGCTCACCACTCTCTTCCACCGGACAGGCCTACGAGCAGTACGTC.

The CDR3 bases are TGTGCCAGCAGCCGGCCAAGTTATCAGCCCCAGCATTTT. Its translation is CASSRPSYQPQHF. J is TRBJ1-5 and V is TRBV13; D is uncertain. Between the trimmed V and J ends, which lost 5 bases and 5 bases, there was a span of 10 bases. Per germline, CDR1 PRHDT and CDR2 FYEKMQ (reference sequence). The CDR3 sequence is 13 residues long.